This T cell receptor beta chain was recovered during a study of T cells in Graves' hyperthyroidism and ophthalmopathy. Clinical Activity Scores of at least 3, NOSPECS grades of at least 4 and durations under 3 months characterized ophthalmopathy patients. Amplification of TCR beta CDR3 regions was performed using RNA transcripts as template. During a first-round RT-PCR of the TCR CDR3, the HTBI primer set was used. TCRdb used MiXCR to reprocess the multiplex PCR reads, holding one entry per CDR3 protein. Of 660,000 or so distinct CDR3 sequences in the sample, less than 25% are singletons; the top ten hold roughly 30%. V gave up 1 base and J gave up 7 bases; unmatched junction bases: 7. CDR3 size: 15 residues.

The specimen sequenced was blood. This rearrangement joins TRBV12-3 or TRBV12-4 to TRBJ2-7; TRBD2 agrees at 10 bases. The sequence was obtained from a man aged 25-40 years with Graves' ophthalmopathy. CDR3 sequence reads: CASSLGVAGGLEQYF. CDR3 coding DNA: TGTGCCAGCAGTTTAGGGGTAGCGGGAGGATTAGAGCAGTACTTC.